This T cell receptor beta chain was profiled in a study of response to subunit inactivated influenza vaccine. Study-level points and caveats: Authors suggested few new T cells are recruited by each seasonal influenza vaccination.

In regard to this clonotype: Its specificity is unknown.

TCRdb re-called the RT-PCR reads through MiXCR, storing one row per CDR3 protein. Here the sample spans 700,000 to 800,000 distinct CDR3 sequences, 18% being singletons. Trimming at V came to 5 bases and at J to 4 bases, leaving 6 bases not matched to a gene. Germline V gene lookup returns CDR1 LNHNV and CDR2 YYDKDF (reference sequence). This CDR3 spans 15 amino acids. Here the sequenced sample was PBMCs from blood, taken 5 days after vaccination. The chain couples TRBV15 to TRBJ2-1; TRBD1 aligns across 9 bases. The clonotype comes from a man over 45 who received an inactivated influenza vaccine. The CDR3 DNA follows: TGTGCCACCAGCGGCCGGGACAGGGAATACAATGAGCAGTTCTTC. It is translated as CATSGRDREYNEQFF.